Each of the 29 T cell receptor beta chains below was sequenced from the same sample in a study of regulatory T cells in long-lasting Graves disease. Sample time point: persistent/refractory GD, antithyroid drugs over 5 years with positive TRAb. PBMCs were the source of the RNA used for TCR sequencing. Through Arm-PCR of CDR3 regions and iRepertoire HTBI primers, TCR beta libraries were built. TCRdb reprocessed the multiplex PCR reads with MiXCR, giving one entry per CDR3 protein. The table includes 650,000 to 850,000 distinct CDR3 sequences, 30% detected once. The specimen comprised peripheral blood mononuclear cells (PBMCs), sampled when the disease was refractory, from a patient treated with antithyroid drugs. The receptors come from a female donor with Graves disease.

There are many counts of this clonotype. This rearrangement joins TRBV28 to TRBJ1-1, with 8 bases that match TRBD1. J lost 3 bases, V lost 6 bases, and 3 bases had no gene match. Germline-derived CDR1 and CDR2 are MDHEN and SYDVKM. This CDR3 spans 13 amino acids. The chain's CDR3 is CASRSRGHTEAFF. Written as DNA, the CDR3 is TGTGCCAGCAGATCCAGGGGGCACACTGAAGCTTTCTTT. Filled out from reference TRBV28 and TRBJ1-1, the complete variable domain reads DVKVTQSSRYLVKRTGEKVFLECVQDMDHENMFWYRQDPGLGLRLIYFSYDVKMKEKGDIPEGYSVSREKKERFSLILESASTNQTSMYLCASRSRGHTEAFFGQGTRLTVV.

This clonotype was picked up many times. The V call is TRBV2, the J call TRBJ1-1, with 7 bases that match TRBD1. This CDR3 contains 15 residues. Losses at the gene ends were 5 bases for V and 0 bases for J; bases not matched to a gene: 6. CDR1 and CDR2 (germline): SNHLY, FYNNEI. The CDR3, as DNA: TGTGCCAGCAGTTGGACAGGCGGAATGAACACTGAAGCTTTCTTT. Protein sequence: CASSWTGGMNTEAFF.

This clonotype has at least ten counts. CDR3 amino acids: CASSLGGLAPQETQYF. The CDR3 DNA reads TGTGCCAGCAGTTTAGGGGGACTAGCGCCCCAAGAGACCCAGTACTTC. This chain links TRBV12-3 or TRBV12-4 with TRBJ2-5; TRBD2 aligns across 10 bases. CDR3 size: 16 residues. The V segment lost 1 base and the J segment 1 base; nucleotides outside the gene matches: 3.

The CDR3 loop is CASNDRKDSPLHF. The DNA for the CDR3 is TGTGCCAGCAACGACAGAAAAGATTCACCCCTCCACTTT. V usage is TRBV6-1 and J usage is TRBJ1-6, with D possibly matching TRBD1 (5 bases). CDR1 MNHNS and CDR2 SASEGT come from the germline V gene. The germline V and J ends were trimmed by 7 bases and 8 bases, with 12 bases remaining between them. This CDR3 is 13 amino acids long.

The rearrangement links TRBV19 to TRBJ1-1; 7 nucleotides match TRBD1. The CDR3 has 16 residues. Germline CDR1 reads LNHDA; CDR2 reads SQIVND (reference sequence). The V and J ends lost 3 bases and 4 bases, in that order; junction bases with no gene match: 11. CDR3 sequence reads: CASSIHRGRWTTEAFF. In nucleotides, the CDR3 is TGTGCCAGTAGTATTCACAGGGGAAGGTGGACCACTGAAGCTTTCTTT. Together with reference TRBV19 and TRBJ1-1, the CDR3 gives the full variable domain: DGGITQSPKYLFRKEGQNVTLSCEQNLNHDAMYWYRQDPGQGLRLIYYSQIVNDFQKGDIAEGYSVSREKKESFPLTVTSAQKNPTAFYLCASSIHRGRWTTEAFFGQGTRLTVV.

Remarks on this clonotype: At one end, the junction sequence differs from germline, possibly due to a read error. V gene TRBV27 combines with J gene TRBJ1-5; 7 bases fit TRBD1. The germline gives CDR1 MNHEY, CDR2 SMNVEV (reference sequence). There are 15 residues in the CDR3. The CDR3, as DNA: TGTACCAGCAGTTTTTTTTCAGGGGGAAATCAGCCCCAGCATTTT. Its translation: CTSSFFSGGNQPQHF.

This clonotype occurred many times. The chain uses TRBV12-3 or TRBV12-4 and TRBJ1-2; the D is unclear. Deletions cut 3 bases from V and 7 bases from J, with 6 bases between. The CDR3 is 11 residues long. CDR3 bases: TGTGCCAGCAGTTTTCGGGCTGGCTACACCTTC. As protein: CASSFRAGYTF.

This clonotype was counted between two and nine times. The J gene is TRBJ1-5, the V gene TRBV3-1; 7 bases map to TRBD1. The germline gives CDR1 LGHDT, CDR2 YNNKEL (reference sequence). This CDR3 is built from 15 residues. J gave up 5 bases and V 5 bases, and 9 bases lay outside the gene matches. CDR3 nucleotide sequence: TGTGCCAGCAGCAACAGGGGAGTGAAAGATCAGCCCCAGCATTTT. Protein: CASSNRGVKDQPQHF.

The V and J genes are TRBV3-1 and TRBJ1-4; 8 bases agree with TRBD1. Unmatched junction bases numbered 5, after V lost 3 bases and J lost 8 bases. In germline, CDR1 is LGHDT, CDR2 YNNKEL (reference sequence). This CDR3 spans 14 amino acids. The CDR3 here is CASSQDREVEKLFF. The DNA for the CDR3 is TGTGCCAGCAGCCAGGACAGGGAGGTAGAAAAACTGTTTTTT. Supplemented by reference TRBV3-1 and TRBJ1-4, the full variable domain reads DTAVSQTPKYLVTQMGNDKSIKCEQNLGHDTMYWYKQDSKKFLKIMFSYNNKELIINETVPNRFSPKSPDKAHLNLHINSLELGDSAVYFCASSQDREVEKLFFGSGTQLSVL.

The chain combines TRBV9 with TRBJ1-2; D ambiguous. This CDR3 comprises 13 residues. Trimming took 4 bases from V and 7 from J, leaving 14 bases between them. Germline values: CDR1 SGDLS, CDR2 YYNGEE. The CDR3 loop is CASSPPIEGGYTF. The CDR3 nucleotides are TGTGCCAGCAGCCCTCCAATTGAGGGTGGCTACACCTTC.

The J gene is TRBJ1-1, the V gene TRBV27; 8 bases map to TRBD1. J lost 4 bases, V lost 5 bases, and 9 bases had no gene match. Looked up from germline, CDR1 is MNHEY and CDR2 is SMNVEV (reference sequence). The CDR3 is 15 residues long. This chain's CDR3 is CASSLWTGSATEAFF. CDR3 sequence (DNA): TGTGCCAGCAGTCTATGGACAGGGAGTGCCACTGAAGCTTTCTTT.

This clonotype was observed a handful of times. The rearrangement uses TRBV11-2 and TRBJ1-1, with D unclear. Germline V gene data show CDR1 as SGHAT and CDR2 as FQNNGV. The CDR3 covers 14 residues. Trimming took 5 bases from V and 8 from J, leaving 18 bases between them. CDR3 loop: CASSRERLRREAFF. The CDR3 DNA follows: TGTGCCAGCAGCAGAGAGCGTTTGCGACGAGAAGCTTTCTTT.

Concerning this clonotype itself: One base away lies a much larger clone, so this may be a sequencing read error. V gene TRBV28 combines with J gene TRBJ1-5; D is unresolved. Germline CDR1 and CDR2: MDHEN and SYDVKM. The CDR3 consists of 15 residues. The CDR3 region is CASSLPRGLNRPQHF. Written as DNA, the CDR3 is TGTGCCAGCAGTTTGCCGAGAGGACTTAATCGGCCCCAGCATTTT. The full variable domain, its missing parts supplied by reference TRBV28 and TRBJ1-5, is DVKVTQSSRYLVKRTGEKVFLECVQDMDHENMFWYRQDPGLGLRLIYFSYDVKMKEKGDIPEGYSVSREKKERFSLILESASTNQTSMYLCASSLPRGLNRPQHFGDGTRLSIL.

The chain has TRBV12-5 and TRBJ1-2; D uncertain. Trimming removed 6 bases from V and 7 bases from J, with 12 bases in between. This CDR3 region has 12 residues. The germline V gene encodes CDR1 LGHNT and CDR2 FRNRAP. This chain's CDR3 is CASGGQSGGYTF. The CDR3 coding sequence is TGTGCTAGTGGAGGCCAGTCCGGTGGCTACACCTTC.

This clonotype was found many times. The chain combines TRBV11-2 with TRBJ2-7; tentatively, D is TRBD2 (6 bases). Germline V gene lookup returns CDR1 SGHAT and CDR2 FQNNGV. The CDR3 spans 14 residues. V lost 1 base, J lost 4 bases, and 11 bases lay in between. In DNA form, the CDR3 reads TGTGCCAGCAGCTTAGTCGGGAGTGGGTACGAGCAGTACTTC. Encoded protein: CASSLVGSGYEQYF.

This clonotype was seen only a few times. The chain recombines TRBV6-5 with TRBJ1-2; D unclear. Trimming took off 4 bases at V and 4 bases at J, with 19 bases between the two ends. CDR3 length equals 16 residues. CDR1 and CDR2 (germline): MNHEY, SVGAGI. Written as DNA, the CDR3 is TGTGCCAGCAGTTCTCCCCGGGTTGGGATGGCCTATGGCTACACCTTC. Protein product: CASSSPRVGMAYGYTF.

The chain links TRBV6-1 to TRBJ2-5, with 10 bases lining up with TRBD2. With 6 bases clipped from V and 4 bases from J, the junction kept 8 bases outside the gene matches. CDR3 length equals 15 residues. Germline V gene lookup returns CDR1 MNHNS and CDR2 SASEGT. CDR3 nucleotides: TGTGCCAGCAGGGCTAGCGGGAGCGCTGGAGAGACCCAGTACTTC. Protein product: CASRASGSAGETQYF.

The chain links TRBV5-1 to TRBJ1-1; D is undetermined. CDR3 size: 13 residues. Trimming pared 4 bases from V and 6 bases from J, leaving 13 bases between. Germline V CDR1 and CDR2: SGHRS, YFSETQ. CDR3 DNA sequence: TGCGCCAGCAGCCGGCCGGAGGGCCCTGAAGCTTTCTTT. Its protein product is CASSRPEGPEAFF.

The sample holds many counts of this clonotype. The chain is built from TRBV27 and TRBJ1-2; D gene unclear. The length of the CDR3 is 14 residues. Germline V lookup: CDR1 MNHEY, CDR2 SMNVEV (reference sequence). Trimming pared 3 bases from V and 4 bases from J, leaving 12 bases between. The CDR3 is CASSFGVIGYGYTF. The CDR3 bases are TGTGCCAGCAGTTTCGGGGTAATAGGCTATGGCTACACCTTC.

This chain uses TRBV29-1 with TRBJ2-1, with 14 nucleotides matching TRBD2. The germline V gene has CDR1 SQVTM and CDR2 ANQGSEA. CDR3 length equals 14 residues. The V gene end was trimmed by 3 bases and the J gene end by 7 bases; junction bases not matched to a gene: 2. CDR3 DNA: TGCAGCGTTGAGGGGACTAGCGGGAGTAATGAGCAGTTCTTC. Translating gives CSVEGTSGSNEQFF.

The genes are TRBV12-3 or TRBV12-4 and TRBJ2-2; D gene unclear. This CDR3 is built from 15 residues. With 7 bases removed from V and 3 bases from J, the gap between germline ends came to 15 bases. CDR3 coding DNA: TGTGCCAGCACCCGGTGGGTTGTAGACACCGGGGAGCTGTTTTTT. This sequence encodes CASTRWVVDTGELFF.

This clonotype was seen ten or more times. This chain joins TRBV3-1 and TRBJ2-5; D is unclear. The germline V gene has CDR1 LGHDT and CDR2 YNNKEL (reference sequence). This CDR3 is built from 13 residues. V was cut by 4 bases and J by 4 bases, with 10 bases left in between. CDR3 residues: CASSLSTRETQYF. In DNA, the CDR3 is TGTGCCAGCAGCCTTTCGACCAGAGAGACCCAGTACTTC.

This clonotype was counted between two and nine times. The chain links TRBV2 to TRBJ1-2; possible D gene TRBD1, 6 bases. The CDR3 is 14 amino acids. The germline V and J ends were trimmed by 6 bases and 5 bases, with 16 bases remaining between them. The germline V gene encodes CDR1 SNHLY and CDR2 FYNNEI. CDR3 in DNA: TGTGCCAGCAGAGGGGACAAGGAGGGTTATGGCTACACCTTC. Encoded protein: CASRGDKEGYGYTF. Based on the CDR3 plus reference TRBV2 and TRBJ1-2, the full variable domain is EPEVTQTPSHQVTQMGQEVILRCVPISNHLYFYWYRQILGQKVEFLVSFYNNEISEKSEIFDDQFSVERPDGSNFTLKIRSTKLEDSAMYFCASRGDKEGYGYTFGSGTRLTVV.

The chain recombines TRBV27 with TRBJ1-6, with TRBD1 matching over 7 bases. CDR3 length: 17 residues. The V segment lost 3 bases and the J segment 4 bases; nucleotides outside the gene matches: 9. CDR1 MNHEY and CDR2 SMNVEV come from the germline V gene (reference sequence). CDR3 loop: CASSLGGQASYNSPLHF. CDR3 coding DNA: TGTGCCAGCAGTTTGGGAGGACAGGCGAGTTATAATTCACCCCTCCACTTT.

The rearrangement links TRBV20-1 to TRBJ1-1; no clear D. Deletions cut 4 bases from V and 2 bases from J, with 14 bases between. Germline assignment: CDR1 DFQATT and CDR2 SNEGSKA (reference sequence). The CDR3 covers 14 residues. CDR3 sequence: CSATTRRTNTEAFF. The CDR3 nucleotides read TGCAGTGCTACAACCCGACGGACCAACACTGAAGCTTTCTTT.

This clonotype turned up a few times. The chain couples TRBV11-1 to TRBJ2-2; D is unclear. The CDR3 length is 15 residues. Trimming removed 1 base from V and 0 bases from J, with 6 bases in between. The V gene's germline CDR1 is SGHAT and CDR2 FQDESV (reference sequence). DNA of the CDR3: TGTGCCAGCAGCTTAGTCGTCACGAACACCGGGGAGCTGTTTTTT. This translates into CASSLVVTNTGELFF.

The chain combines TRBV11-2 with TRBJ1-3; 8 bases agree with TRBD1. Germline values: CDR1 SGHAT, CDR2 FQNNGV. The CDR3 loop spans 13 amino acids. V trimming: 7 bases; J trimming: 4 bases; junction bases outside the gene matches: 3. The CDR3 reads CASIRQGGNTIYF. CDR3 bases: TGTGCCAGCATACGACAGGGGGGAAACACCATATATTTT.

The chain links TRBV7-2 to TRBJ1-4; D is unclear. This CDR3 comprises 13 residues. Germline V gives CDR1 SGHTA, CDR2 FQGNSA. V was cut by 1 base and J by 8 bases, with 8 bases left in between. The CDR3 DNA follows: TGTGCCAGCAGCTTAGTTTGGGAGGAAAAACTGTTTTTT. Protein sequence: CASSLVWEEKLFF.

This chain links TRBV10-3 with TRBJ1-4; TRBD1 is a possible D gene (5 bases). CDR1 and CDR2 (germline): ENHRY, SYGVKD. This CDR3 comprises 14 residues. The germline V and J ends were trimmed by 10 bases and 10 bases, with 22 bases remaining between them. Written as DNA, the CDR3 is TGTGCCACCCGGGACGGATCCCGGGGTGGAAAACTGTTTTTT. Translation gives CATRDGSRGGKLFF.